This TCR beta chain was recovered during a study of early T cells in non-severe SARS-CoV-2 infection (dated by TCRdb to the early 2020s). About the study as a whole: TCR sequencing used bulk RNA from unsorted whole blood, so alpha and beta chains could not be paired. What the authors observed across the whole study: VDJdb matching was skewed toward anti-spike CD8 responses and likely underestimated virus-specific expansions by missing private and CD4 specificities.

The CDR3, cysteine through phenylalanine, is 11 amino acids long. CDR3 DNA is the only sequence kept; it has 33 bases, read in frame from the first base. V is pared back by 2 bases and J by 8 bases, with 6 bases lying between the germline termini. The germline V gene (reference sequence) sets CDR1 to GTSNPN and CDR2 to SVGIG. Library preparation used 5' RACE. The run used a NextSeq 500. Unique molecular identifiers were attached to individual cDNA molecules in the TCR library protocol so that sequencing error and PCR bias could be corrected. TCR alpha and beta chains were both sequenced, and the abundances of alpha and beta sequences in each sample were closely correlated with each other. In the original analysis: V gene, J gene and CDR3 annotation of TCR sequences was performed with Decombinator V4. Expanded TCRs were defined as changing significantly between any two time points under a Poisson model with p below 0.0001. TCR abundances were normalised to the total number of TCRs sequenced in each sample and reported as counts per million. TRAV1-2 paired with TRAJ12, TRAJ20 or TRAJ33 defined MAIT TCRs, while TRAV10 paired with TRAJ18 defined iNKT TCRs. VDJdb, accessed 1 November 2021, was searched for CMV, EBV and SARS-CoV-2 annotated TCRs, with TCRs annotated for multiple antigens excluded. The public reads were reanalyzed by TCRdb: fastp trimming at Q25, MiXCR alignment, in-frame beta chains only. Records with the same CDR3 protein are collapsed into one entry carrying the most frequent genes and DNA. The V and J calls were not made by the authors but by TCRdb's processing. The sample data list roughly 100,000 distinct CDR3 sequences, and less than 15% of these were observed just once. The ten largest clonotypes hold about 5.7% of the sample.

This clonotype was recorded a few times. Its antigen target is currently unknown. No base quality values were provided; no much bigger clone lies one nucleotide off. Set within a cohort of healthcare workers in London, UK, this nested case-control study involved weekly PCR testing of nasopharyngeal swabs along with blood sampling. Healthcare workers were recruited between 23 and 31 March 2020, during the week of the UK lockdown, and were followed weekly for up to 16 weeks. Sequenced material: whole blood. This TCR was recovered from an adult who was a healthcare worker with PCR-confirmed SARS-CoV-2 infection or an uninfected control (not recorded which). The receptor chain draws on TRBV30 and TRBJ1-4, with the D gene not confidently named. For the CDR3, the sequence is CAWSNSEKLFF. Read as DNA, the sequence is TGTGCCTGGAGTAACTCCGAAAAACTGTTTTTT.